This T cell receptor beta chain was sequenced in a study of blood T cells in healthy people across ages. A sample-barcoded 5' primer and a J-beta primer mix were used in a second PCR of roughly 7 to 11 cycles. TCRdb redid the calling of the 5' RACE reads with MiXCR, one entry per CDR3 protein. Of more than 500,000 distinct CDR3 sequences listed, about 25% were seen once; the top ten hold 18%. Findings and caveats of the study: While age rose, TCR beta diversity per million T cells dropped in a roughly linear way. The study found more naive CD4+ cells and higher diversity in long-lived than aged donors.

The CDR3 length is 11 residues. CDR1 SQVTM and CDR2 ANQGSEA come from the germline V gene. Approximately 9.6 milliliters of peripheral blood were drawn from each donor into EDTA-treated tubes. This clonotype occurred many times. Its specificity is unknown. The V call is TRBV29-1, the J call TRBJ1-1; D possibly corresponds to TRBD1 (5 bases). The receptor was derived from a woman in her 70s in good health. Material: blood. The CDR3 sequence is CLGREGTEAFF. The CDR3 bases are TGCCTCGGTCGGGAGGGGACTGAAGCTTTCTTT.